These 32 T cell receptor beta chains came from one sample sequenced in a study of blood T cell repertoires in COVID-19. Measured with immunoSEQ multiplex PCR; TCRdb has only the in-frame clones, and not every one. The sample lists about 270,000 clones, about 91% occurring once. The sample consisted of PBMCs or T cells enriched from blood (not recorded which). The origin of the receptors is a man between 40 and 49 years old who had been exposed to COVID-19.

CDR3 in DNA: TGTGCCAGCAGGTTCAGGGGGCCGACCTACAATGAGCAGTTCTTC. The encoded protein is CASRFRGPTYNEQFF. The V call is TRBV28, the J call TRBJ2-1; 8 bases are a match to TRBD1. The CDR3 is 15 amino acids. Germline CDR1 is MDHEN and CDR2 is SYDVKM. The V segment lost 6 bases and the J segment 2 bases; nucleotides outside the gene matches: 6.

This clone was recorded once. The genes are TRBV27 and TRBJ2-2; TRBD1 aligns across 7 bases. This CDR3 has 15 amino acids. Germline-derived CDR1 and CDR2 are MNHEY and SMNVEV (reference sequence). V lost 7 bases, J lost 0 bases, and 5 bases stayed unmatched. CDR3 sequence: CASTSGQTNTGELFF. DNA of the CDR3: TGTGCCAGCACTTCGGGACAGACGAACACCGGGGAGCTGTTTTTT.

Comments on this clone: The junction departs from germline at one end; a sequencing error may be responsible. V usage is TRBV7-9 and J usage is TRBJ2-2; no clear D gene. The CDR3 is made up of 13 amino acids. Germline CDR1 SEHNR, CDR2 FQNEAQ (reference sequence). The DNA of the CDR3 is TGTGCCAGCACCTTACGGAGTCACGGGGAGCTGTTTTTT. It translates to CASTLRSHGELFF.

CDR3 region: CAISDRGGNEKLFF. As DNA, the CDR3 is TGTGCCATCAGTGACCGCGGCGGTAATGAAAAACTGTTTTTT. The V and J genes are TRBV10-3 and TRBJ1-4; no definite D call. CDR1 is ENHRY and CDR2 is SYGVKD in the germline V gene. Trimming shortened V by 3 bases and J by 4 bases, and 9 bases separated the two germline ends. The CDR3 is 14 amino acids.

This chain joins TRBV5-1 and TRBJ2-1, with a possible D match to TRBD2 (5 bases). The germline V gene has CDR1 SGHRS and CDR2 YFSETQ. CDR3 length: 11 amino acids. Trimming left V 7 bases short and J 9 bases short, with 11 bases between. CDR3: CASRAETEQFF. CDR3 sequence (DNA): TGCGCCAGCCGAGCGGAGACTGAGCAGTTCTTC.

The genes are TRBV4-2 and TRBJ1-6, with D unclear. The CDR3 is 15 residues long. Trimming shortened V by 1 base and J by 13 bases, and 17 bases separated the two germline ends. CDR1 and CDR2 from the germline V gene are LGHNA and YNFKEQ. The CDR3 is CASSQVEQTNLPLHF. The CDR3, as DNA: TGTGCCAGCAGCCAAGTGGAACAGACTAACCTCCCCCTCCACTTT.

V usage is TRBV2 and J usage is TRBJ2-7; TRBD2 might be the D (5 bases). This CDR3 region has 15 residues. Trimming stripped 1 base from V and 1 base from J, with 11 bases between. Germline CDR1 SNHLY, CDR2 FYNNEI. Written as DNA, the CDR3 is TGTGCCAGCAGTGAAGGGTGGACTGAGTCCTACGAGCAGTACTTC. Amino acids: CASSEGWTESYEQYF.

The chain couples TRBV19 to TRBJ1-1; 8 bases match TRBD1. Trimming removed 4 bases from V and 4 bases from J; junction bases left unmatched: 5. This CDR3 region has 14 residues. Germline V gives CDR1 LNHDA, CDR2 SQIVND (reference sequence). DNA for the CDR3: TGTGCCAGTAGTAGAGGGCAGGGGGCCACTGAAGCTTTCTTT. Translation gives CASSRGQGATEAFF.

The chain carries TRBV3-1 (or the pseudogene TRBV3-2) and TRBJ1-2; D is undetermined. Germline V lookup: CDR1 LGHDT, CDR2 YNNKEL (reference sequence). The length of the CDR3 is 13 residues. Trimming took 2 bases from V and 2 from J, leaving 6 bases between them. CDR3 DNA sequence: TGTGCCAGCAGCCAAACAGTAAACTATGGCTACACCTTC. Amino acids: CASSQTVNYGYTF.

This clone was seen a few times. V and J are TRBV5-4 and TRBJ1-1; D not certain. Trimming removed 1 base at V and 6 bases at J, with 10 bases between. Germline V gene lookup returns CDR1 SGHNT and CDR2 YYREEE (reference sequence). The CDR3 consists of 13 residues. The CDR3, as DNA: TGTGCCAGCAGCTTGATGGGAGTCGCTGAAGCTTTCTTT. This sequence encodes CASSLMGVAEAFF.

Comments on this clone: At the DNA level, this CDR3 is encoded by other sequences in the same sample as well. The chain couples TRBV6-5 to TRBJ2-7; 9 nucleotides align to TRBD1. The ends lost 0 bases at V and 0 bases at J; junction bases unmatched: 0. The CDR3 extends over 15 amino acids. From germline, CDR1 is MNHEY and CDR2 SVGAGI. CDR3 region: CASSYSTGGSYEQYF. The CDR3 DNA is TGTGCCAGCAGTTACTCGACAGGGGGCTCCTACGAGCAGTACTTC.

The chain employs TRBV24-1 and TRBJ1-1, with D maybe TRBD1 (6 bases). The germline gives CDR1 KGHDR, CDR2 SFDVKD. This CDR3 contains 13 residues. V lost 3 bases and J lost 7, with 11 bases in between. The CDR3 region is CATSDGPGHEAFF. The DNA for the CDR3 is TGTGCCACCAGTGATGGACCGGGACATGAAGCTTTCTTT.

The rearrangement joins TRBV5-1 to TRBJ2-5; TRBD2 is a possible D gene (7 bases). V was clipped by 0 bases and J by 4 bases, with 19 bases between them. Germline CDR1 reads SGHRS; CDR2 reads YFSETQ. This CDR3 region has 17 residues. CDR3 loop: CASSLGLAGALRETQYF. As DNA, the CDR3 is TGCGCCAGCAGCTTGGGGTTGGCGGGGGCGTTACGAGAGACCCAGTACTTC.

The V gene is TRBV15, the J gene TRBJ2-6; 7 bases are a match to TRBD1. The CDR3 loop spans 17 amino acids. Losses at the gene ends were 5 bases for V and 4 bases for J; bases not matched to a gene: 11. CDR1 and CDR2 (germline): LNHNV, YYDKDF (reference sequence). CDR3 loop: CATSRDSGRRGANVLTF. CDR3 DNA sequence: TGTGCCACCAGCCGGGACAGTGGTAGGAGGGGGGCCAACGTCCTGACTTTC.

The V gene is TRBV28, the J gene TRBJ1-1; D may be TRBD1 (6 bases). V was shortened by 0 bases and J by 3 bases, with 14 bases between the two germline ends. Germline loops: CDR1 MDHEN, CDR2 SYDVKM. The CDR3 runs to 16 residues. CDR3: CASSLWGGAGDTEAFF. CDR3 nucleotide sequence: TGTGCCAGCAGTTTATGGGGGGGGGCTGGGGACACTGAAGCTTTCTTT.

CDR3 loop: CASSVESGGDTEAFF. The CDR3 coding sequence is TGTGCCAGCAGCGTAGAATCCGGTGGAGACACTGAAGCTTTCTTT. The chain couples TRBV9 to TRBJ1-1; D unclear. The V and J ends lost 0 bases and 3 bases respectively, with 12 bases between them. The germline gives CDR1 SGDLS, CDR2 YYNGEE. The CDR3 covers 15 residues.

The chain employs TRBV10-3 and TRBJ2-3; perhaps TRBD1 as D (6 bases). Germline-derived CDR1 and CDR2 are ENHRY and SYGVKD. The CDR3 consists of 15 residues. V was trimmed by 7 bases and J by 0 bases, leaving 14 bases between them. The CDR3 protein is CAITEGDTSTDTQYF. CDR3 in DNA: TGTGCCATCACCGAGGGGGACACCAGCACAGATACGCAGTATTTT.

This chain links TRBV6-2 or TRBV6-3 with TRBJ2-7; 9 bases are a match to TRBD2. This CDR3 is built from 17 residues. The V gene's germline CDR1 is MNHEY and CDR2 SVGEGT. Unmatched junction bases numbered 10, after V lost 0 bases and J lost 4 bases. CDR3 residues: CASSYSNLLAGIYEQYF. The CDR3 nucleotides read TGTGCCAGCAGTTACTCGAATCTACTAGCGGGTATTTACGAGCAGTACTTC.

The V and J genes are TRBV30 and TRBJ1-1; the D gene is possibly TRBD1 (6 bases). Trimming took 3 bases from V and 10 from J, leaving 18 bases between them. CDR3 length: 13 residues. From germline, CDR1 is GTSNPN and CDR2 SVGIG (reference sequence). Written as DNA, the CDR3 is TGTGCCTGGAGACGCCAGGGGTGGGACGGAGCTTTCTTT. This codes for CAWRRQGWDGAFF.

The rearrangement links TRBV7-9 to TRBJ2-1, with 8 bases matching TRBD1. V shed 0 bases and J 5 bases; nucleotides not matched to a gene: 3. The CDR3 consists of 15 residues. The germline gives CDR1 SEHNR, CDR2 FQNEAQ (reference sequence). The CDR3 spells CASSLAGRGHNEQFF. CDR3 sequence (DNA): TGTGCCAGCAGCTTAGCGGGCAGGGGGCACAATGAGCAGTTCTTC.

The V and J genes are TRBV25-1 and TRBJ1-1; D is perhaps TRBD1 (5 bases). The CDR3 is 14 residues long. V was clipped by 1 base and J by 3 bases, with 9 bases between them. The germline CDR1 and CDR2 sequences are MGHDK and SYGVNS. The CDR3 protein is CASSESGGDTEAFF. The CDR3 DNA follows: TGTGCCAGCAGTGAATCGGGGGGTGACACTGAAGCTTTCTTT.

CDR3 region: CASGSGTGQHQPQHF. CDR3 bases: TGTGCCAGCGGGTCCGGGACAGGGCAACATCAGCCCCAGCATTTT. The chain employs TRBV28 and TRBJ1-5, with 9 positions matching TRBD1. V lost 8 bases and J lost 5; bases outside the gene matches: 10. CDR1 is MDHEN and CDR2 is SYDVKM in the germline V gene. CDR3 length equals 15 residues.

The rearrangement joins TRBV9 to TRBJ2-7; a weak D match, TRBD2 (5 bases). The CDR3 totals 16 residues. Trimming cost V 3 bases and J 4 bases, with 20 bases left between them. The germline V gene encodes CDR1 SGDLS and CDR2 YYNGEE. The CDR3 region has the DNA TGTGCCAGCAGCGGTTCCTCGAGGGTTGAACCGTACGAGCAGTACTTC. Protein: CASSGSSRVEPYEQYF. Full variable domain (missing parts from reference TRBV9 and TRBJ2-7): DSGVTQTPKHLITATGQRVTLRCSPRSGDLSVYWYQQSLDQGLQFLIQYYNGEERAKGNILERFSAQQFPDLHSELNLSSLELGDSALYFCASSGSSRVEPYEQYFGPGTRLTVT.

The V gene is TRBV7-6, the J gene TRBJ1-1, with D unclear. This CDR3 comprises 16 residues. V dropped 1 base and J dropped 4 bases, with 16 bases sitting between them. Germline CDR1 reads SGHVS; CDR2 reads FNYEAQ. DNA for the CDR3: TGTGCCAGCAGCTTAGTAATGGCAGAGGCGGGCACTGAAGCTTTCTTT. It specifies CASSLVMAEAGTEAFF.

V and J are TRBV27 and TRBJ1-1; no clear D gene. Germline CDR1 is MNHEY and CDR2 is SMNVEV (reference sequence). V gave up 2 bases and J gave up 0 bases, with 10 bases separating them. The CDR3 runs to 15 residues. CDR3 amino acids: CASSLVSGVNTEAFF. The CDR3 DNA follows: TGTGCCAGCAGTTTAGTTTCCGGGGTGAACACTGAAGCTTTCTTT.

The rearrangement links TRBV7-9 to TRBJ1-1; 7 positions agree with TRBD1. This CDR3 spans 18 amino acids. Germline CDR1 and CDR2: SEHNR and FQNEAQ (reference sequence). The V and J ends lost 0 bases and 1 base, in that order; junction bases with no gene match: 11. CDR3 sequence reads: CASSLAGSRDRQNTEAFF. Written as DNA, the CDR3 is TGTGCCAGCAGCTTAGCCGGAAGTCGGGACAGACAGAACACTGAAGCTTTCTTT.

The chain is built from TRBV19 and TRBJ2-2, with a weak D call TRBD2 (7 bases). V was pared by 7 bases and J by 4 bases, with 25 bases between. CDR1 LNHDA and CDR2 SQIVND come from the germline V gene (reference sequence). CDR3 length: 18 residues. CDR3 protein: CASTIPRGRVGSTGELFF. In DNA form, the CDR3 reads TGTGCCAGTACCATCCCAAGGGGGAGGGTCGGTAGCACCGGGGAGCTGTTTTTT. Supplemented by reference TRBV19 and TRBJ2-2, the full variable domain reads DGGITQSPKYLFRKEGQNVTLSCEQNLNHDAMYWYRQDPGQGLRLIYYSQIVNDFQKGDIAEGYSVSREKKESFPLTVTSAQKNPTAFYLCASTIPRGRVGSTGELFFGEGSRLTVL.

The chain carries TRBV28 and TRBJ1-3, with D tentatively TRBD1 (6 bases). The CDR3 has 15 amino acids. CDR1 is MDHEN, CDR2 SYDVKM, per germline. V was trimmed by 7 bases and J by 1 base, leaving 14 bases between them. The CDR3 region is CASTNSGTSGNTIYF. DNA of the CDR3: TGTGCCAGCACTAATTCCGGGACATCTGGAAACACCATATATTTT.

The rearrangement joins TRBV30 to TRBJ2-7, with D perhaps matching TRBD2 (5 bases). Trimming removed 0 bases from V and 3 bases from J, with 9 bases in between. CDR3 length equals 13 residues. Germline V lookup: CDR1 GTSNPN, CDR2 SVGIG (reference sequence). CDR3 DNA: TGTGCCTGGAGTGTACTAGGAGTCTACGAGCAGTACTTC. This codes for CAWSVLGVYEQYF.

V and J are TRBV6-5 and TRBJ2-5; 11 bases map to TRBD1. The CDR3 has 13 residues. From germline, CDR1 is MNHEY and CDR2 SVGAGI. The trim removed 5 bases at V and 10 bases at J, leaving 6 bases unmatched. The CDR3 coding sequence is TGTGCCAGCAGTCGGGACAGGGGGTTTGGCCAGTACTTC. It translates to CASSRDRGFGQYF.

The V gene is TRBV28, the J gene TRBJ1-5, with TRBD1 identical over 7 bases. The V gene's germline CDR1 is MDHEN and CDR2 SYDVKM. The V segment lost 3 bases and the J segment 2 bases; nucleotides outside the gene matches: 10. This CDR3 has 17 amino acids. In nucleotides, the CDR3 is TGTGCCAGCAGTTTCGATGCAGGCAGGGGGGGCAATCAGCCCCAGCATTTT. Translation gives CASSFDAGRGGNQPQHF.

The CDR3 reads CASSYGTALNTEAFF. The CDR3, as DNA: TGTGCCAGCAGTTACGGGACAGCCCTGAACACTGAAGCTTTCTTT. The chain uses TRBV6-5 and TRBJ1-1, with 7 bases lining up with TRBD1. Unmatched junction bases numbered 3, after V lost 2 bases and J lost 0 bases. The length of the CDR3 is 15 residues. Germline lookup yields CDR1 MNHEY and CDR2 SVGAGI.